This T cell receptor (beta chain) was captured in a study of metastatic and nonmetastatic thyroid tumors. Study as a whole: For malignant and benign thyroid patients, tumor or nodule tissue and blood were the sources whose repertoires were compared.

None of the patients had undergone any treatment ahead of thyroid surgery. Study-wide findings and caveats: Compared with benign nodules, malignant thyroid tumors were reported to have significantly higher TCR beta diversity in both blood and tumor.

Per the study methods: The study built a papillary thyroid cancer distant-metastasis classifier from CDR3 differences across clinicopathological groups. TCRdb re-analyzed the PCR reads through MiXCR. The V and J calls and clone size are TCRdb's, not the authors'. The table includes under 45,000 clones, under 20% detected once. Sample share makes this clone medium-sized. Its antigen remains unidentified. Sequenced input: tumor tissue. The sequence was collected from a female donor with papillary thyroid cancer or a benign thyroid nodule (not recorded which). Some clones in this sample may be carry-over from other donors' samples.

Here the CDR3 reads CASSLRASGGAHEQYF. The DNA for the CDR3 is TGTGCCAGCAGCTTACGGGCTAGCGGGGGGGCCCACGAGCAGTACTTC. The V call is TRBV7-2, the J call TRBJ2-7, with 12 bases that match TRBD2. Germline CDR1 is SGHTA and CDR2 is FQGNSA. CDR3 length equals 16 residues. Trimming took 2 bases from V and 5 from J; bases not matched to a gene: 7.